This paragraph reports one T cell receptor (beta chain). What it recognizes is unknown. Germline CDR1 MNHEY, CDR2 SVGAGI. V shed 10 bases and J shed 2 bases, with 18 bases lying between them. The CDR3 runs to 14 residues. The method was immunoSEQ multiplex PCR; TCRdb's version includes in-frame clones alone and lacks a portion of them. The sample includes 110,000 to 150,000 clones, approximately 90% of them seen just once. The sample is drawn from a study of cytomegalovirus exposure and HLA in healthy donors. Notes on the study in general: Altogether, 164 TCR beta chains were recorded as cytomegalovirus-associated.

The study drew the donors from its approximately 110-subject validation cohort, separate from the approximately 700-subject first cohort. The sequence was collected from a man aged 18-30 years in good health and CMV-seronegative. V usage is TRBV6-5 and J usage is TRBJ2-7, with D unclear. The sequencing sample was made of PBMCs. CDR3 in amino acids: CANLSPNWAYEQYV. The CDR3 bases are TGTGCCAACCTCTCTCCAAACTGGGCCTACGAGCAGTACGTC.